The 20 T cell receptor beta chains given below trace back to one sample, sequenced in a study of T cell responses to AZD1222 COVID-19 vaccine. Assay: immunoSEQ multiplex PCR; the TCRdb copy retains only in-frame clones and omits some. The sample includes 73,000 or so clones, roughly 75% seen only once; the top ten take less than 50%. The input for sequencing was peripheral blood, taken 28 days after the second AZD1222 dose. Receptors originate from an adult who received the AZD1222 COVID-19 vaccine.

This chain joins TRBV10-3 and TRBJ1-4, with 9 positions matching TRBD1. The J segment lost 5 bases and the V segment lost 10 bases, leaving 8 bases of the junction unmatched. Germline CDR1 reads ENHRY; CDR2 reads SYGVKD. The CDR3 runs 14 residues. The CDR3 region has the DNA TGTGCCACCTATAAGGGACAGGGAAATGAAAAACTGTTTTTT. Its protein is CATYKGQGNEKLFF.

This clone was recorded a few times. V gene TRBV28 combines with J gene TRBJ2-7; D is unresolved. The length of the CDR3 is 13 residues. Per the germline V gene, CDR1 is MDHEN and CDR2 is SYDVKM. V was shortened by 5 bases and J by 0 bases, with 8 bases between the two germline ends. CDR3 bases: TGTGCCAGCAGTAGGCCTAGCTCCTACGAGCAGTACTTC. Protein sequence: CASSRPSSYEQYF.

CDR3 in DNA: TGTGCCAGCAGCTTTTTGGGGACTAGCGGCTACGAGCAGTACTTC. This sequence encodes CASSFLGTSGYEQYF. The rearrangement uses TRBV7-9 and TRBJ2-7, with TRBD2 matching 11 bases. Germline trimming cut 3 bases from V and 3 bases from J; bases unmatched to any gene: 4. This CDR3 has 15 amino acids. The germline V gene has CDR1 SEHNR and CDR2 FQNEAQ (reference sequence).

The chain carries TRBV7-9 and TRBJ2-3, with 10 bases matching TRBD2. The CDR3 consists of 15 residues. V was pared by 5 bases and J by 2 bases, with 4 bases of the junction left unmatched. Germline assignment: CDR1 SEHNR and CDR2 FQNEAQ (reference sequence). This CDR3 reads CASSPGLAATDTQYF. In nucleotides, the CDR3 is TGTGCCAGCAGCCCCGGACTAGCGGCCACAGATACGCAGTATTTT.

This chain links TRBV10-1 with TRBJ2-7, with D perhaps TRBD1 (5 bases). Trimming took 2 bases from V and 0 from J, leaving 14 bases between them. Germline CDR1 and CDR2: WNHNN and SYGVQD (reference sequence). This CDR3 region has 16 residues. CDR3 sequence reads: CASSEGARASSYEQYF. CDR3 DNA: TGCGCCAGCAGTGAGGGGGCTAGGGCTTCCTCCTACGAGCAGTACTTC.

The chain combines TRBV12-3 or TRBV12-4 with TRBJ1-6; D is ambiguous. The CDR3 has 13 residues. V was shortened by 6 bases and J by 8 bases, with 11 bases between the two germline ends. CDR3 loop: CASSLNKDSPLHF. The DNA of the CDR3 is TGTGCCAGCAGCCTTAACAAGGATTCACCCCTCCACTTT.

The chain recombines TRBV28 with TRBJ1-4; D is undetermined. Germline assignment: CDR1 MDHEN and CDR2 SYDVKM. The CDR3 is made up of 11 amino acids. Trimming took 10 bases from V and 4 from J, leaving 7 bases between them. In DNA form, the CDR3 reads TGTGCCACCGAGGGTAATGAAAAACTGTTTTTT. Translated, it gives CATEGNEKLFF.

The chain joins TRBV19 to TRBJ1-2; D ambiguous. This CDR3 region has 15 residues. Per germline, CDR1 LNHDA and CDR2 SQIVND (reference sequence). The V end was cut by 1 base, the J end by 4 bases, with 13 bases between. CDR3 in amino acids: CASSIVHGPGYGYTF. CDR3 DNA: TGTGCCAGTAGTATAGTCCACGGACCGGGCTATGGCTACACCTTC.

This chain links TRBV28 with TRBJ1-1; possible D gene TRBD1, 6 bases. Looked up from germline, CDR1 is MDHEN and CDR2 is SYDVKM. The CDR3 spans 13 residues. V was shortened by 7 bases and J by 4 bases, with 13 bases between the two germline ends. The CDR3, as DNA: TGTGCCAGCAAAGTACTAGGGGGCACTGAAGCTTTCTTT. This codes for CASKVLGGTEAFF.

The CDR3 nucleotides are TGTGCCAGCAGTTTCCAGGATTCACCCCTCCACTTT. Its protein is CASSFQDSPLHF. This rearrangement joins TRBV12-3 or TRBV12-4 to TRBJ1-6, with D uncertain. The CDR3 sequence is 12 residues long. V dropped 3 bases and J dropped 8 bases, with 5 bases sitting between them.

This chain links TRBV6-5 with TRBJ2-7, with a possible D match to TRBD2 (6 bases). Germline lookup yields CDR1 MNHEY and CDR2 SVGAGI. V lost 8 bases and J lost 7, with 9 bases in between. The CDR3 has 10 amino acids. The CDR3 region has the DNA TGTGCCAGCGGTCGGGAGGAGCAGTACTTC. This codes for CASGREEQYF.

The chain joins TRBV10-2 to TRBJ1-6; the match to TRBD1 covers 7 bases. Germline lookup yields CDR1 WSHSY and CDR2 SAAADI. The CDR3 has 15 amino acids. The V and J ends lost 7 bases and 0 bases, in that order; junction bases with no gene match: 3. DNA for the CDR3: TGCGCCAGCACCGCAGGGGGCTCCTATAATTCACCCCTCCACTTT. This gives the protein CASTAGGSYNSPLHF.

On this clone: This may arise from a read error, as a much more abundant clone is one base away. The V gene is TRBV6-2 or TRBV6-3, the J gene TRBJ2-7; tentative D call: TRBD1 (5 bases). Germline V gives CDR1 MNHEY, CDR2 SVGEGT. CDR3 length: 13 amino acids. The DNA for the CDR3 is TGTACCAGCAGTCACGGACAAAATCTTGAGCAGTACTTC. It yields the protein CTSSHGQNLEQYF.

This chain connects TRBV27 to TRBJ2-3; D unresolved. V was clipped by 1 base and J by 6 bases, with 8 bases between them. Germline V gene lookup returns CDR1 MNHEY and CDR2 SMNVEV (reference sequence). CDR3 size: 13 residues. The CDR3: CASSLLLADTQYF. The CDR3 nucleotides read TGTGCCAGCAGTTTATTGCTTGCCGATACGCAGTATTTT.

This CDR3 reads CATSTSLTSGGETQYF. In nucleotides, the CDR3 is TGTGCCACCTCGACCTCCCTTACTAGCGGTGGGGAGACCCAGTACTTC. This sequence joins TRBV24-1 and TRBJ2-5; 8 bases are a match to TRBD2. The CDR3 runs to 16 residues. Germline-derived CDR1 and CDR2 are KGHDR and SFDVKD. Losses at the gene ends were 9 bases for V and 5 bases for J; bases not matched to a gene: 16.

The chain joins TRBV19 to TRBJ2-7, with D tentatively TRBD1 or TRBD2 (6 bases each). The CDR3 has 14 residues. Trimming stripped 8 bases from V and 5 bases from J, with 19 bases between. Germline-derived CDR1 and CDR2 are LNHDA and SQIVND (reference sequence). CDR3 residues: CASSNGGAYDEQYF. In DNA, the CDR3 is TGTGCCAGTTCTAACGGGGGCGCGTATGACGAGCAGTACTTC.

This rearrangement joins TRBV11-1 to TRBJ1-5; TRBD1 aligns across 7 bases. The CDR3 contains 13 residues. Germline CDR1 SGHAT, CDR2 FQDESV (reference sequence). The V and J ends lost 3 bases and 7 bases, in that order; junction bases with no gene match: 3. The CDR3 nucleotides read TGTGCCAGCAGCTTTGACAGGGAACAGCCCCAGCATTTT. Its translation is CASSFDREQPQHF.

The chain recombines TRBV7-7 with TRBJ2-5; 9 bases fit TRBD2. The germline gives CDR1 SSHAT, CDR2 FNYEAQ (reference sequence). The J segment lost 1 base and the V segment lost 3 bases, leaving 3 bases of the junction unmatched. The CDR3 has 15 amino acids. CDR3 nucleotides: TGTGCCAGCAGCTTCGGAGCGGGGGGCCAAGAGACCCAGTACTTC. Encoded protein: CASSFGAGGQETQYF.

This chain joins TRBV3-1 (or the pseudogene TRBV3-2) and TRBJ1-1; D is unresolved. Trimming pared 0 bases from V and 0 bases from J, leaving 14 bases between. The CDR3 runs to 17 residues. The germline CDR1 and CDR2 sequences are LGHDT and YNNKEL (reference sequence). CDR3 nucleotides: TGTGCCAGCAGCCAAGATTACCCCCTGTCAGTGAACACTGAAGCTTTCTTT. This sequence encodes CASSQDYPLSVNTEAFF.

The chain has TRBV19 and TRBJ1-4, with 7 nucleotides matching TRBD1. V shed 5 bases, J shed 13 bases, and the junction held 16 bases outside the gene matches. Germline loops: CDR1 LNHDA, CDR2 SQIVND (reference sequence). This CDR3 contains 15 residues. Written as DNA, the CDR3 is TGTGCCAGTAGTCTCTGGGGCAGCCAGGGGGTCGGACTGTTTTTT. Its protein is CASSLWGSQGVGLFF. Using reference TRBV19 and TRBJ1-4 for the parts outside the CDR3, the full variable domain is DGGITQSPKYLFRKEGQNVTLSCEQNLNHDAMYWYRQDPGQGLRLIYYSQIVNDFQKGDIAEGYSVSREKKESFPLTVTSAQKNPTAFYLCASSLWGSQGVGLFFGSGTQLSVL.